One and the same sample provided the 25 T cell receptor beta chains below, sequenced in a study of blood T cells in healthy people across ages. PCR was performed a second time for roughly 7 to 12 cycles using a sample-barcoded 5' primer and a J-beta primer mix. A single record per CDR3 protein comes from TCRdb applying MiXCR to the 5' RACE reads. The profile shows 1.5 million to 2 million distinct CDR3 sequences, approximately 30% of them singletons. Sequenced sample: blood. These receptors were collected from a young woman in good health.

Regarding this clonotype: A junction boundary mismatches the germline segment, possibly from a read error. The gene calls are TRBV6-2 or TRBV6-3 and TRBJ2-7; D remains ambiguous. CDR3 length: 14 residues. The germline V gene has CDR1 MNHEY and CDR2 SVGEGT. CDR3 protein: CAGRPTGPSGEQYF. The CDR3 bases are TGTGCCGGCAGACCCACTGGGCCGTCCGGCGAGCAGTACTTC.

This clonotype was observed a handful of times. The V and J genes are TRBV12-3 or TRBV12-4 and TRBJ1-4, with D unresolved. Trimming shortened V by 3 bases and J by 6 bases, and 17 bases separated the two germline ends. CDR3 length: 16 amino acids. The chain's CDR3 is CASSFLYGGGHEKLFF. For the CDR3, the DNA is TGTGCCAGCAGTTTTCTCTACGGAGGAGGGCATGAAAAACTGTTTTTT.

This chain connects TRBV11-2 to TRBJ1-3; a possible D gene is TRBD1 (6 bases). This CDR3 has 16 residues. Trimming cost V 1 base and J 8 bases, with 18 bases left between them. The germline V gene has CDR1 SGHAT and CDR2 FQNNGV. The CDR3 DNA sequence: TGTGCCAGCAGCTTAGGTACCGGGACAACGAGGGACACCATATATTTT. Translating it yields CASSLGTGTTRDTIYF.

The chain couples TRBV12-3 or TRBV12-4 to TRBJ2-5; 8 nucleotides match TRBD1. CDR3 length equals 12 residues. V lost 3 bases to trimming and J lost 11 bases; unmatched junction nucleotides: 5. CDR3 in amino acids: CASSLDRVVQYF. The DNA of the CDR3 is TGTGCCAGCAGTTTGGACAGGGTCGTGCAGTACTTC.

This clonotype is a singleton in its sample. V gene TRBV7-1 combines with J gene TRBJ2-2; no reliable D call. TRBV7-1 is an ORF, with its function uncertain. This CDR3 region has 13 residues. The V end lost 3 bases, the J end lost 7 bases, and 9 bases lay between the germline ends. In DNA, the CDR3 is TGTGCCAGCAGCTCGGACGCCGGCGGGGAGCTGTTTTTT. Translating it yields CASSSDAGGELFF.

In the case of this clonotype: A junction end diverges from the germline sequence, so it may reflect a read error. DNA for the CDR3: TGTGCCAGCGCCCTGGGGGCAGGGCAAGAGGCCCAGTACTTC. It translates to CASALGAGQEAQYF. The rearrangement links TRBV11-2 to TRBJ2-5; perhaps TRBD1 as D (6 bases). The CDR3 runs to 14 residues. The germline CDR1 and CDR2 sequences are SGHAT and FQNNGV.

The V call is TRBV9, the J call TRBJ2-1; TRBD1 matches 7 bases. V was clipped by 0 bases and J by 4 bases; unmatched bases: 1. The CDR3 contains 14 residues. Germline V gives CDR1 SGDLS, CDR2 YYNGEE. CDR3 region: CASSVARGYNEQFF. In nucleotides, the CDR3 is TGTGCCAGCAGCGTAGCCAGGGGGTACAATGAGCAGTTCTTC. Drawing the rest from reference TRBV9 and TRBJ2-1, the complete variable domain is DSGVTQTPKHLITATGQRVTLRCSPRSGDLSVYWYQQSLDQGLQFLIQYYNGEERAKGNILERFSAQQFPDLHSELNLSSLELGDSALYFCASSVARGYNEQFFGPGTRLTVL.

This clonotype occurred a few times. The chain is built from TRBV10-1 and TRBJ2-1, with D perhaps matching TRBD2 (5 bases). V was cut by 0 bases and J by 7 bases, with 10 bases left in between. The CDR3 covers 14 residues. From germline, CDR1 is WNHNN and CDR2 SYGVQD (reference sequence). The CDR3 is CASSESSGTNEQFF. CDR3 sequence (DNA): TGCGCCAGCAGTGAGTCGTCGGGAACGAATGAGCAGTTCTTC.

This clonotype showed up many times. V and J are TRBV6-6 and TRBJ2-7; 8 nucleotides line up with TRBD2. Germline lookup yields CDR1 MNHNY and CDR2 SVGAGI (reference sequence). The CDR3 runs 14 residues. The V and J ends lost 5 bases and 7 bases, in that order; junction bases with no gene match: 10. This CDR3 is CASSVPGGAREQYF. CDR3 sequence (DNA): TGTGCCAGCAGTGTCCCGGGGGGGGCGAGGGAGCAGTACTTC.

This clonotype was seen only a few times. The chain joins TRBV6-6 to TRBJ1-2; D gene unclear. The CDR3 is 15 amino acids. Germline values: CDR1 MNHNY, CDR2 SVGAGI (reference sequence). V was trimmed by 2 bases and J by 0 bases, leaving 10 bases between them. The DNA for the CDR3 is TGTGCCAGCAGTTACGCCGATATGGCTAACTATGGCTACACCTTC. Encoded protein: CASSYADMANYGYTF.

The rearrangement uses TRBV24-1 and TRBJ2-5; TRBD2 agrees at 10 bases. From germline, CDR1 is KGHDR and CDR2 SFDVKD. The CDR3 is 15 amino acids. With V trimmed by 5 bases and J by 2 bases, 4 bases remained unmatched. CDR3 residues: CATSASGSNQETQYF. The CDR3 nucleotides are TGTGCCACCAGTGCTAGCGGGAGTAATCAAGAGACCCAGTACTTC.

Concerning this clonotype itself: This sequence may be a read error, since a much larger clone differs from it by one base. CDR3 loop: CASSDNTDTQYF. CDR3 DNA sequence: TGTGCCAGCAGTGACAACACAGATACGCAGTATTTT. V and J are TRBV25-1 and TRBJ2-3; D is ambiguous. Trimming cost V 3 bases and J 2 bases, with 3 bases left between them. Germline loops: CDR1 MGHDK, CDR2 SYGVNS. The CDR3 has 12 amino acids.

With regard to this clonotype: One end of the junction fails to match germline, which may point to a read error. CDR3: CASSPGQGFNTQYF. Here the CDR3 DNA reads TGTGCCAGCAGTCCGGGACAGGGGTTTAACACTCAGTACTTC. This chain joins TRBV27 and TRBJ2-4, with 10 nucleotides matching TRBD1. The CDR3 covers 14 residues. Looked up from germline, CDR1 is MNHEY and CDR2 is SMNVEV (reference sequence).

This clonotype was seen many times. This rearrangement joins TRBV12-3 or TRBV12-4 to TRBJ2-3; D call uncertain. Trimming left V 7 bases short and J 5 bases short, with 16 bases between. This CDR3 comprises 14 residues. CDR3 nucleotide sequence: TGTGCCAGCAACATGGGCCGTACTATAGATACGCAGTATTTT. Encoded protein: CASNMGRTIDTQYF.

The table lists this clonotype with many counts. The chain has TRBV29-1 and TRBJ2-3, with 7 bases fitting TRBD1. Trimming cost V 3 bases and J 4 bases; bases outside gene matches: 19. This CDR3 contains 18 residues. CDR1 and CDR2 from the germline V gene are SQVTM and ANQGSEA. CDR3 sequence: CSVDLMDRWGFRADTQYF. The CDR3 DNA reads TGCAGCGTTGATCTCATGGACAGGTGGGGTTTTCGCGCAGATACGCAGTATTTT.

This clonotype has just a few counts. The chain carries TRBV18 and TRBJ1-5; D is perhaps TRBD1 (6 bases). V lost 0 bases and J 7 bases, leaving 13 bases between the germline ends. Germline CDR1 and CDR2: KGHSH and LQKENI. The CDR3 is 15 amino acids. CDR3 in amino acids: CASSPPGRGEQPQHF. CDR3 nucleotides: TGTGCCAGCTCACCACCGGGCAGGGGAGAACAGCCCCAGCATTTT. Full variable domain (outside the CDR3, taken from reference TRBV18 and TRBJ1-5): NAGVMQNPRHLVRRRGQEARLRCSPMKGHSHVYWYRQLPEEGLKFMVYLQKENIIDESGMPKERFSAEFPKEGPSILRIQQVVRGDSAAYFCASSPPGRGEQPQHFGDGTRLSIL.

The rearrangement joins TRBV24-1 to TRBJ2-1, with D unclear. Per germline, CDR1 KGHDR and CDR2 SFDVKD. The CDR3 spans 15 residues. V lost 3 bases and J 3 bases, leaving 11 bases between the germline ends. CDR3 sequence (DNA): TGTGCCACCAGTGATGCTACGACAAACTACAATGAGCAGTTCTTC. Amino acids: CATSDATTNYNEQFF.

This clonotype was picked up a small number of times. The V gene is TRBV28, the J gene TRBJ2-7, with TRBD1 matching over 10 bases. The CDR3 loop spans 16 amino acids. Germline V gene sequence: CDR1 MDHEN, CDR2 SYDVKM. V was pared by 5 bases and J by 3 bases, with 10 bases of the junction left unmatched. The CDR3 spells CASSPTGTGDRYEQYF. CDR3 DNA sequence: TGTGCCAGCAGTCCCACCGGGACAGGGGATCGCTACGAGCAGTACTTC. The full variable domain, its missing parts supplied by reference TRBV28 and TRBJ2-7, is DVKVTQSSRYLVKRTGEKVFLECVQDMDHENMFWYRQDPGLGLRLIYFSYDVKMKEKGDIPEGYSVSREKKERFSLILESASTNQTSMYLCASSPTGTGDRYEQYFGPGTRLTVT.

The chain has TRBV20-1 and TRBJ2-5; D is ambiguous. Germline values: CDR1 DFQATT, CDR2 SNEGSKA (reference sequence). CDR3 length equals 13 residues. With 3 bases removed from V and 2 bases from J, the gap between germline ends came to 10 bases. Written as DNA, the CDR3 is TGCAGTGCTAGTCCCCCCTTACAAGAGACCCAGTACTTC. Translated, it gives CSASPPLQETQYF.

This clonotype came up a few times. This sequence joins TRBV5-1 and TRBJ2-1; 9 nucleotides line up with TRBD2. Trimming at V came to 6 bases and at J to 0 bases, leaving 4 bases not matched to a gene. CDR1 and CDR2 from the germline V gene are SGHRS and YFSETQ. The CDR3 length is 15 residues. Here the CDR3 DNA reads TGCGCCAGCATCTCACTAGCGGGCTCCTACAATGAGCAGTTCTTC. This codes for CASISLAGSYNEQFF. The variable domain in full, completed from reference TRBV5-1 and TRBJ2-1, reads KAGVTQTPRYLIKTRGQQVTLSCSPISGHRSVSWYQQTPGQGLQFLFEYFSETQRNKGNFPGRFSGRQFSNSRSEMNVSTLELGDSALYLCASISLAGSYNEQFFGPGTRLTVL.

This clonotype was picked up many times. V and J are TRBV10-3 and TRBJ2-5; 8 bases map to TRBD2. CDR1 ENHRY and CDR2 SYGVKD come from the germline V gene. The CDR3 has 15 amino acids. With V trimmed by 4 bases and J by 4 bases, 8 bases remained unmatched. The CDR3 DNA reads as TGTGCCATCAGTGGGGGGCTAGCGGGCGCAGAGACCCAGTACTTC. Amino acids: CAISGGLAGAETQYF.

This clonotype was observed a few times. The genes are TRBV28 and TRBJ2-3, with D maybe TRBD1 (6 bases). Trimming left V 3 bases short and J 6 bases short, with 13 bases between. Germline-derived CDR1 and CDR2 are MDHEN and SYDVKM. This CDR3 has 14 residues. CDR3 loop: CASSFQGTPDTQYF. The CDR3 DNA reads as TGTGCCAGCAGTTTTCAGGGGACCCCGGATACGCAGTATTTT. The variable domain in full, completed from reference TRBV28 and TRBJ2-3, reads DVKVTQSSRYLVKRTGEKVFLECVQDMDHENMFWYRQDPGLGLRLIYFSYDVKMKEKGDIPEGYSVSREKKERFSLILESASTNQTSMYLCASSFQGTPDTQYFGPGTRLTVL.

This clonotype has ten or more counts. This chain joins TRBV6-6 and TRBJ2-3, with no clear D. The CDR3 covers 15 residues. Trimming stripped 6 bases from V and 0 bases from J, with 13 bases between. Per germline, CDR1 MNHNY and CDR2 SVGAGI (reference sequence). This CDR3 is CASSPLSGSTDTQYF. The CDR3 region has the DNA TGTGCCAGCAGCCCCCTCTCAGGCAGCACAGATACGCAGTATTTT.

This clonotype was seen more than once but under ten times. CDR3 protein: CSVVTPPRGDTQYF. The CDR3, as DNA: TGCAGCGTTGTCACACCTCCGAGGGGAGATACGCAGTATTTT. The rearrangement links TRBV29-1 to TRBJ2-3; D might be TRBD1 or TRBD2, each matching 5 bases. The CDR3 runs to 14 residues. CDR1 and CDR2 from the germline V gene are SQVTM and ANQGSEA. V gave up 4 bases and J gave up 5 bases, with 16 bases separating them.

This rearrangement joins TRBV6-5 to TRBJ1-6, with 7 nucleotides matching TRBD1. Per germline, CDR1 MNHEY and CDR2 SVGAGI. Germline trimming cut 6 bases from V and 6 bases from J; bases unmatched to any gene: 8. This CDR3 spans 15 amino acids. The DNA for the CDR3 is TGTGCCAGCAGACCCCAGGGGGTTCTTAATTCACCCCTCCACTTT. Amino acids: CASRPQGVLNSPLHF.